This entry concerns a single T cell receptor beta chain. Its matching antigen is unknown. The sample comes from a study of CXCR3-negative and CXCR3-positive naive CD8 T cells. Findings of the study overall: The study found more hydrophobic TRB CDR3s in CXCR3-positive naive cells than in CXCR3-negative naive cells. Memory cells differed in TRBV-TRBJ usage, but naive CXCR3-negative and CXCR3-positive cells had similar usage.

This CDR3 is 14 amino acids long. Looked up from germline, CDR1 is SGHVS and CDR2 is FNYEAQ. UMI-tagged TRB cDNA libraries were built via 5' RACE. TCRdb re-called the 5' RACE reads; every CDR3 protein appears as one record, without DNA. Its clone listing holds approximately 98,000 distinct CDR3 sequences. The sequenced sample consisted of naive CXCR3+ CD8+ T cells from blood. Described subset: CD45RO-CCR7+CD27+CD95- naive CD8+ T cells expressing CXCR3 (TNR3+). V and J are TRBV7-6 and TRBJ2-2; there is no DNA to check the TCRdb D call of TRBD1. This clonotype originated in a human donor in good health. Some clones in this sample may be carry-over from other donors' samples. The CDR3 reads CASRDRGNTGELFF.